These T cell receptor beta chains were read from a single sample in a study of cytomegalovirus exposure and HLA in healthy donors. The table came from immunoSEQ multiplex PCR; TCRdb's copy has only in-frame clones and leaves some out. The table lists around 97,000 clones, 73% of them singletons. The sequenced sample was PBMCs. Receptor source: a middle-aged man in good health and CMV-seronegative. The CDR3 runs from the conserved cysteine through the conserved F or W.

TRBJ2-5 TRBV7-2 CASSLVEWRGGQTQYF
TRBJ2-1 TRBV5-6 CASSWRTSGGLSSYNEQFF
TRBJ2-1 TRBV11-3 CASSAGSGGRYNEQFF
TRBJ2-3 TRBV2 CASRPAGGEDTQYF
TRBJ2-5 TRBV29-1 CSVLGTSGEETQYF
TRBJ1-2 TRBV9 CASSVNNNYGYTF
TRBJ2-7 TRBV18 CASSPERLYYEQYF
TRBJ1-3 TRBV6-1 CASRATGGNTIYF
TRBJ1-1 TRBV6-1 CASSEARGGEGFYTEAFF
TRBJ1-1 TRBV5-4 CASSLDRRNTEAFF
TRBJ2-7 TRBV7-2 CASSNIAGGYEQYF
TRBJ2-5 TRBV7-6 CASADLAGQETQYF
TRBJ1-5 TRBV30 CAWSLLGGGNQPQHF
TRBJ1-1 TRBV10-3 CAISERAGTEAFF
TRBJ1-5 TRBV19 CASSMGGDQPQHF
TRBJ2-7 TRBV5-1 CASSLSGYEQYF
TRBJ1-1 TRBV27 CASSLISSGTEAFF
TRBJ1-1 TRBV7-9 CASSLENLNTEAFF
TRBJ2-5 TRBV18 CASSLLGGQETQYF
TRBJ2-3 TRBV7-2 CASSPGGFGTDTQYF
TRBJ2-7 TRBV7-9 CASSSGHHTYEQYF
TRBJ2-5 TRBV5-4 CASSLERFPETQYF